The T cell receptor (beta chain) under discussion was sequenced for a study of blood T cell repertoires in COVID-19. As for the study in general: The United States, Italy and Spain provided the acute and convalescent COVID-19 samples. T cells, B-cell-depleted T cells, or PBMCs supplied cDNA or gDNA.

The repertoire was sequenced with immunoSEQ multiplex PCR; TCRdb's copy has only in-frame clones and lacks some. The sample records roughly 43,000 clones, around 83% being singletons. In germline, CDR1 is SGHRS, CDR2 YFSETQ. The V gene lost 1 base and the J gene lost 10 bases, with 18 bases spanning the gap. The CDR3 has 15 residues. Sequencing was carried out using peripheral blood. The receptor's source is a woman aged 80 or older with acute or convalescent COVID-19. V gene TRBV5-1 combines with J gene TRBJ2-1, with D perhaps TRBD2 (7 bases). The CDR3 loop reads CASSLRAGAEGEQFF. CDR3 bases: TGCGCCAGCAGCTTGCGGGCGGGGGCCGAGGGGGAGCAGTTCTTC.